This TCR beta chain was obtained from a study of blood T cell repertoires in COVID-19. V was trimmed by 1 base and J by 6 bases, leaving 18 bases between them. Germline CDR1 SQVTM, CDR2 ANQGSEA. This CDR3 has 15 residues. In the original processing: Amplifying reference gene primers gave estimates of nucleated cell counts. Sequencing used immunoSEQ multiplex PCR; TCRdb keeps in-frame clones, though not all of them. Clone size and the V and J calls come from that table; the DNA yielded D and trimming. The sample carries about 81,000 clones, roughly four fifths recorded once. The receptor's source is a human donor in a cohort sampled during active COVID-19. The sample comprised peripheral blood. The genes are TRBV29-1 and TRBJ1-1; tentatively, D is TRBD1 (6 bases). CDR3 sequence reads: CSVEATGSANAEAFF. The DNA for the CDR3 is TGCAGCGTTGAAGCCACAGGGTCCGCAAACGCTGAAGCTTTCTTT. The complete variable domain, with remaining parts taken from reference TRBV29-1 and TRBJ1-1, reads SAVISQKPSRDICQRGTSLTIQCQVDSQVTMMFWYRQQPGQSLTLIATANQGSEATYESGFVIDKFPISRPNLTFSTLTVSNMSPEDSSIYLCSVEATGSANAEAFFGQGTRLTVV.